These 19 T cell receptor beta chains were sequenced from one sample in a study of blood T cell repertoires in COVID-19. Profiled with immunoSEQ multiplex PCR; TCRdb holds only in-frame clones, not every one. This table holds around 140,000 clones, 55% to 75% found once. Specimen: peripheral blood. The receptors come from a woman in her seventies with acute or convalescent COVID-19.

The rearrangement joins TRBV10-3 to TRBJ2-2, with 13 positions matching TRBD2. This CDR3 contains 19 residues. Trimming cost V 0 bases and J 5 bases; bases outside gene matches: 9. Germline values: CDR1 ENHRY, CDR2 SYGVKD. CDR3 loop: CAISESNTSGRARTGELFF. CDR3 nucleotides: TGTGCCATCAGTGAGTCGAACACTAGCGGGAGGGCCCGGACCGGGGAGCTGTTTTTT.

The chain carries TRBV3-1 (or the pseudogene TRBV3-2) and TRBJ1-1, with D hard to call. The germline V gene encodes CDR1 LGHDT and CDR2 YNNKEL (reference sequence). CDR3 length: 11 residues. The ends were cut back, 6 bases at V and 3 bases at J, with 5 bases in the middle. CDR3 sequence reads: CASRQHTEAFF. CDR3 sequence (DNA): TGTGCCAGCAGACAGCACACTGAAGCTTTCTTT.

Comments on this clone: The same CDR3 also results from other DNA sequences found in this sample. CDR3 sequence (DNA): TGTGCCAGCAGACTCAACACTGAAGCTTTCTTT. Its protein product is CASRLNTEAFF. The rearrangement links TRBV6-5 to TRBJ1-1, with D uncertain. The V gene lost 6 bases and the J gene lost 2 bases, with 4 bases spanning the gap. Germline CDR1 reads MNHEY; CDR2 reads SVGAGI. The CDR3 consists of 11 residues.

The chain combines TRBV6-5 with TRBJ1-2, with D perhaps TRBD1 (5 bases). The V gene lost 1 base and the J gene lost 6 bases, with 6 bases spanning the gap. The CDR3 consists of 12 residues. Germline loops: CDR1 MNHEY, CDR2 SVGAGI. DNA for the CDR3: TGTGCCAGCAGTTACTTCAGGGATGGCTACACCTTC. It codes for CASSYFRDGYTF.

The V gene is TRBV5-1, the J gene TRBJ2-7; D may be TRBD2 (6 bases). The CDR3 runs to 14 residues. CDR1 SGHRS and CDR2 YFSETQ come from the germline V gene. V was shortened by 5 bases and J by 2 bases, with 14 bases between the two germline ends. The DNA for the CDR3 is TGCGCCAGCAGGCCACTAGCTCCGCCCTACGAGCAGTACTTC. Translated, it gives CASRPLAPPYEQYF.

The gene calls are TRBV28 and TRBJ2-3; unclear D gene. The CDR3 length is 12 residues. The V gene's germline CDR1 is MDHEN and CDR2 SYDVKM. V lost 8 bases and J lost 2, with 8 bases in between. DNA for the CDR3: TGTGCCAGCCGATCACACACAGATACGCAGTATTTT. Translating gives CASRSHTDTQYF.

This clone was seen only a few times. The CDR3 loop reads CASSPSDSAGNTIYF. CDR3 in DNA: TGTGCCAGCTCACCTTCCGACAGTGCTGGAAACACCATATATTTT. V is TRBV18 and J is TRBJ1-3; D is perhaps TRBD1 (5 bases). CDR1 is KGHSH and CDR2 is LQKENI in the germline V gene. With 3 bases removed from V and 2 bases from J, the gap between germline ends came to 11 bases. The CDR3 extends over 15 amino acids.

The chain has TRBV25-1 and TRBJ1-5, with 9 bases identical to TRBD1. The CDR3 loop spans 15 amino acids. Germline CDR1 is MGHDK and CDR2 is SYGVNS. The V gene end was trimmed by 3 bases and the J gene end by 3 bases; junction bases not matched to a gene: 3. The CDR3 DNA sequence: TGTGCCAGCAGTGAGGGACAGGGAAACAATCAGCCCCAGCATTTT. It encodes CASSEGQGNNQPQHF.

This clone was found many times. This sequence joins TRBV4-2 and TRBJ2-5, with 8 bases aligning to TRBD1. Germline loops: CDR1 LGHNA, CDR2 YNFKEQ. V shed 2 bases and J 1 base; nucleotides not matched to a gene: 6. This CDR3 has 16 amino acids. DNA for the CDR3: TGTGCCAGCAGCCAACCAACAGGGGGGATCCAAGAGACCCAGTACTTC. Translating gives CASSQPTGGIQETQYF.

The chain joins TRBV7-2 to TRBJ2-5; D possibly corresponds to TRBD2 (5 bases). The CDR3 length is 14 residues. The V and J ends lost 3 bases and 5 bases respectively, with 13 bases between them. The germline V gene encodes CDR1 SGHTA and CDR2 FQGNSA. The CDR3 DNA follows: TGTGCCAGCAGCTTCGGGAACCACCCGGAGACCCAGTACTTC. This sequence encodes CASSFGNHPETQYF. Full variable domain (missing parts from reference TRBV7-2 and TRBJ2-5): GAGVSQSPSNKVTEKGKDVELRCDPISGHTALYWYRQSLGQGLEFLIYFQGNSAPDKSGLPSDRFSAERTGGSVSTLTIQRTQQEDSAVYLCASSFGNHPETQYFGPGTRLLVL.

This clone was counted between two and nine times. CDR3 sequence: CASRLNSATNEKLFF. The CDR3 nucleotides are TGTGCCAGCAGGTTGAACAGTGCAACTAATGAAAAACTGTTTTTT. V and J are TRBV6-5 and TRBJ1-4, with D uncertain. Trimming shortened V by 6 bases and J by 0 bases, and 11 bases separated the two germline ends. This CDR3 spans 15 amino acids. Germline V gene lookup returns CDR1 MNHEY and CDR2 SVGAGI.

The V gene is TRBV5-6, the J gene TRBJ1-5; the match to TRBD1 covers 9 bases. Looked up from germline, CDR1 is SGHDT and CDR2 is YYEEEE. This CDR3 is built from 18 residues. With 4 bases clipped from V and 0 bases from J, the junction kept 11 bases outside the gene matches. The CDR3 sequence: CASSRRGQGLYSNQPQHF. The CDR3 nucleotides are TGTGCCAGCAGCCGGCGGGGACAGGGCCTATATAGCAATCAGCCCCAGCATTTT.

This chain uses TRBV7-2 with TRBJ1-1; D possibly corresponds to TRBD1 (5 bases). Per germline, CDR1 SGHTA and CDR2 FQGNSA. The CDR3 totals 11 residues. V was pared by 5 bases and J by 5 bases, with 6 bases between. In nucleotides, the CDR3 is TGTGCCAGCAGCCCAGGGACTGAAGCTTTCTTT. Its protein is CASSPGTEAFF.

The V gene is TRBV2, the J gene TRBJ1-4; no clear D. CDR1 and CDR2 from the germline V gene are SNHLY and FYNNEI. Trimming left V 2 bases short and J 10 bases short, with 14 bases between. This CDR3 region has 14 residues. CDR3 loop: CASSELTATGKLFF. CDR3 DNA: TGTGCCAGCAGTGAACTAACAGCAACTGGAAAACTGTTTTTT.

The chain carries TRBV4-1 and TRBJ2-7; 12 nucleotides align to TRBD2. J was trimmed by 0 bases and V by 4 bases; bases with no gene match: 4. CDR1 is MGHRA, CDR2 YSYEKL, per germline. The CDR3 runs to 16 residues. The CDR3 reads CASSPPLAGGSYEQYF. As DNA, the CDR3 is TGCGCCAGCAGCCCCCCACTAGCGGGGGGCTCCTACGAGCAGTACTTC.

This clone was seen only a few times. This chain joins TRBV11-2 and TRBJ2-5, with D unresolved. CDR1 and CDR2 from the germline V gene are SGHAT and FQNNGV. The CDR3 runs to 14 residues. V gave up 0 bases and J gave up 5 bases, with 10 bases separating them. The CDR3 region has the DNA TGTGCCAGCAGCTTAGATCCTAGTTCCGAGACCCAGTACTTC. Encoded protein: CASSLDPSSETQYF.

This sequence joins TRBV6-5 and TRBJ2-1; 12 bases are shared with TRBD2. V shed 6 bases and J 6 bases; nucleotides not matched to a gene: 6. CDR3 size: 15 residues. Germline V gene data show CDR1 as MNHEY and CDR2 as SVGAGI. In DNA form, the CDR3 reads TGTGCCAGCAGCGTCACGGGACTAGCGGGCAATGAGCAGTTCTTC. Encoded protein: CASSVTGLAGNEQFF.

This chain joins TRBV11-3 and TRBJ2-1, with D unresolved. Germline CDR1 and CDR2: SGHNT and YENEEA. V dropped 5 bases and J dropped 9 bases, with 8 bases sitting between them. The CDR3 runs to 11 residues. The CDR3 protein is CASSLNGEQFF. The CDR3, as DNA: TGTGCCAGCAGCCTCAACGGTGAGCAGTTCTTC.

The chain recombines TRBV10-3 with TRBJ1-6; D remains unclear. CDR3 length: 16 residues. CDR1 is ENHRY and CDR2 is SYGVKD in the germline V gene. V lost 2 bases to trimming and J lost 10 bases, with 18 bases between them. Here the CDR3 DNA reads TGTGCCATCAGTGAGGTCTACCCCGGTGGAGACTCACCCCTCCACTTT. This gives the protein CAISEVYPGGDSPLHF.